This entry concerns a single T cell receptor beta chain. This CDR3 spans 14 amino acids. The ends lost 6 bases at V and 9 bases at J; junction bases unmatched: 7. CDR1 is SNHLY, CDR2 FYNNEI, per germline. The sample comes from a study of cytomegalovirus exposure and HLA in healthy donors. Primers for the PCR totalled 60 Vbeta and 13 Jbeta. Sequenced by immunoSEQ multiplex PCR; TCRdb stores in-frame clones only, minus some. The sample yields approximately 160,000 clones, 80% seen once. The sequenced sample consisted of PBMCs. This chain uses TRBV2 with TRBJ2-1; 11 bases are shared with TRBD2. The sequence was collected from a woman in her 50s in good health and CMV-seropositive. The CDR3 nucleotides are TGTGCCAGCAGGGGACTAGCGGAAGCGGCTGAGCAGTTCTTC. Its translation: CASRGLAEAAEQFF.